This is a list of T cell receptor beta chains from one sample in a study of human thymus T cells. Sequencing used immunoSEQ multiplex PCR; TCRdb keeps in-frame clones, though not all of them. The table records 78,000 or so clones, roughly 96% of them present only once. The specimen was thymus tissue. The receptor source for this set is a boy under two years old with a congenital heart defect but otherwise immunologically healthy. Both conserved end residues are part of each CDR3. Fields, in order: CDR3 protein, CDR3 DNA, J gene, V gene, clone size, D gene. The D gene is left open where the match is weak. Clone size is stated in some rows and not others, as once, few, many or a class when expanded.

CGGDRGLNTEAFF,TGCGGAGGGGACAGGGGGTTGAACACTGAAGCTTTCTTT,TRBJ1-1,TRBV10-1,once,TRBD1
CASSASRLNTEAFF,TGTGCCAGCAGTGCCTCCAGGCTGAACACTGAAGCTTTCTTT,TRBJ1-1,TRBV6-1,-,-
CSVDRTGMRTADTEAFF,TGCAGCGTGGATAGGACAGGTATGAGGACAGCGGACACTGAAGCTTTCTTT,TRBJ1-1,TRBV29-1,-,TRBD1
CASSLPGLAGNGDEQFF,TGTGCCAGCAGCCTACCGGGACTAGCGGGAAATGGGGATGAGCAGTTCTTC,TRBJ2-1,TRBV7-9,-,TRBD2
CASQGPYSNQPQHF,TGTGCCAGCCAGGGGCCTTATAGCAATCAGCCCCAGCATTTT,TRBJ1-5,TRBV19,-,-
CASSLYGGPLFTQYF,TGTGCCAGCAGCTTATATGGGGGCCCACTTTTTACCCAGTACTTC,TRBJ2-5,TRBV7-3,-,-
CASRQNTEAFF,TGTGCCAGCAGACAGAACACTGAAGCTTTCTTT,TRBJ1-1,TRBV27,-,-
CASSLGTANTGELFF,TGCGCCAGCAGCTTGGGGACCGCGAACACCGGGGAGCTGTTTTTT,TRBJ2-2,TRBV5-1,-,-
CASSLGGRVNEQFF,TGTGCCAGCAGCTTAGGCGGGAGGGTAAATGAGCAGTTCTTC,TRBJ2-1,TRBV11-3,-,TRBD2
CASSPNRDSYEQYF,TGTGCCAGCAGCCCCAACCGGGACAGCTACGAGCAGTACTTC,TRBJ2-7,TRBV7-8,-,TRBD1
CASSPEGTGGNQPQHF,TGTGCCAGCAGCCCAGAAGGGACAGGGGGAAATCAGCCCCAGCATTTT,TRBJ1-5,TRBV7-2,-,TRBD1
CASSLVGRGYNEQFF,TGTGCCAGCAGCTTAGTGGGACGGGGGTACAATGAGCAGTTCTTC,TRBJ2-1,TRBV7-2,-,-
CASSPRPSSYNEQFF,TGTGCCAGCAGCCCCCGCCCTTCTTCCTACAATGAGCAGTTCTTC,TRBJ2-1,TRBV14,-,-
CASSPAPYEQYF,TGTGCCAGCAGCCCCGCCCCCTACGAGCAGTACTTC,TRBJ2-7,TRBV28,-,-
CASSQGKTQGVLMRYTF,TGCGCCAGCAGCCAAGGAAAGACACAGGGGGTACTTATGCGCTACACCTTC,TRBJ1-2,TRBV4-3,-,TRBD1
CASMGGANYGYTF,TGTGCCAGTATGGGGGGGGCTAACTATGGCTACACCTTC,TRBJ1-2,TRBV19,-,-
CASSLVGTGGDEQYF,TGTGCCAGCAGCTTGGTAGGGACAGGGGGCGACGAGCAGTACTTC,TRBJ2-7,TRBV7-9,-,TRBD1
CASSLDPGPNEKLFF,TGTGCCAGCAGCTTAGACCCCGGGCCTAATGAAAAACTGTTTTTT,TRBJ1-4,TRBV11-3,-,-
CASSLAVPERFQYGYTF,TGCGCCAGCAGCTTGGCTGTGCCCGAGAGATTTCAATATGGCTACACCTTC,TRBJ1-2,TRBV5-1,-,-
CASSLQGGNQPQHF,TGTGCCAGCAGCCTACAGGGAGGAAATCAGCCCCAGCATTTT,TRBJ1-5,TRBV6-5,-,-
CASRRTGELFF,TGTGCCAGCAGGAGGACCGGGGAGCTGTTTTTT,TRBJ2-2,TRBV6-1,-,-
CASSPRGIAPGYTF,TGTGCCAGCAGTCCAAGGGGGATTGCGCCTGGCTACACCTTC,TRBJ1-2,TRBV21-1,-,-
CASSDPDLTDNSPSPLHF,TGTGCCAGCAGTGATCCGGACCTAACTGACAACTCCCCTTCACCCCTCCACTTT,TRBJ1-6,TRBV6-1,once,-
CASSFCQGVHSGNTIYF,TGTGCCAGCAGTTTCTGTCAAGGAGTGCACTCTGGAAACACCATATATTTT,TRBJ1-3,TRBV28,-,-
CASSQGVATGELFF,TGCGCCAGCAGCCAAGGAGTTGCCACCGGGGAGCTGTTTTTT,TRBJ2-2,TRBV4-3,-,-
CASSSRQGYGYTF,TGTGCCAGCAGTTCACGACAGGGATATGGCTACACCTTC,TRBJ1-2,TRBV27,-,TRBD1
CASSWTGDEQYF,TGTGCCAGCAGCTGGACAGGGGACGAGCAGTACTTC,TRBJ2-7,TRBV28,-,TRBD1
CASRVTRDTVYGYTF,TGTGCCAGCAGAGTTACCCGGGACACCGTGTATGGCTACACCTTC,TRBJ1-2,TRBV6-1,-,-
CASSLGGVGPQHF,TGTGCCAGCAGCTTGGGAGGGGTAGGGCCCCAGCATTTT,TRBJ1-5,TRBV11-3,-,-
CASSRTGNGYTF,TGTGCCAGTAGTCGGACAGGGAATGGCTACACCTTC,TRBJ1-2,TRBV19,few,TRBD1
CASSQHRPGQDSYEQYF,TGCGCCAGCAGCCAACACCGGCCGGGACAGGACTCCTACGAGCAGTACTTC,TRBJ2-7,TRBV4-3,-,TRBD1
CASSLTGFGTEAFF,TGTGCCAGCAGTCTAACAGGGTTTGGGACTGAAGCTTTCTTT,TRBJ1-1,TRBV7-2,-,-
CASSSGTGVLLNEQFF,TGTGCCAGCAGTTCCGGGACAGGGGTACTACTCAATGAGCAGTTCTTC,TRBJ2-1,TRBV6-6,-,TRBD1
CASSEYNRNGTGELFF,TGCGCCAGCAGTGAGTATAACAGGAATGGCACCGGGGAGCTGTTTTTT,TRBJ2-2,TRBV10-2,-,-
CASAPSGAGGEKLFF,TGCGCCAGCGCACCATCTGGGGCGGGCGGGGAAAAACTGTTTTTT,TRBJ1-4,TRBV5-1,once,-
CASSMSIVWDRDEIAQYF,TGTGCCAGCAGCATGAGCATTGTCTGGGACCGAGATGAGATCGCCCAGTACTTC,TRBJ2-5,TRBV5-6,-,-
CASSVGGLAGKPRGGELFF,TGTGCCAGCAGCGTAGGAGGACTAGCGGGGAAACCGAGGGGCGGGGAGCTGTTTTTT,TRBJ2-2,TRBV9,-,TRBD2
CASGLDGEVGGGETQYF,TGTGCTAGTGGTCTCGATGGGGAGGTCGGGGGAGGAGAGACCCAGTACTTC,TRBJ2-5,TRBV12-5,-,-
CASRKRENTEAFF,TGTGCCAGCAGAAAACGGGAGAACACTGAAGCTTTCTTT,TRBJ1-1,TRBV6-6,once,-
CASSESTGLASPFSYEQYF,TGCGCCAGCAGTGAGTCTACCGGCTTGGCGAGCCCCTTCTCCTACGAGCAGTACTTC,TRBJ2-7,TRBV10-1,-,-
CASSLVASGGSTTDTQYF,TGCGCCAGCAGCTTGGTCGCTAGCGGGGGCTCCACCACAGATACGCAGTATTTT,TRBJ2-3,TRBV5-1,-,TRBD2
CASSPRDGFLVGPHGYTF,TGTGCCAGCAGCCCTCGGGACGGCTTTTTGGTAGGGCCCCATGGCTACACCTTC,TRBJ1-2,TRBV7-3,-,-
CASSLKFSWDTQYF,TGCGCCAGCAGCTTGAAATTCTCGTGGGATACGCAGTATTTT,TRBJ2-3,TRBV5-1,-,-
CSVGAPPYEQYF,TGCAGCGTTGGTGCCCCACCCTACGAGCAGTACTTC,TRBJ2-7,TRBV29-1,-,-
CASRKKTGHSGNTIYF,TGTGCCAGTAGAAAGAAAACAGGACACTCTGGAAACACCATATATTTT,TRBJ1-3,TRBV19,once,-
CASSGDLSYEQYF,TGTGCCAGCAGTGGGGACTTAAGTTACGAGCAGTACTTC,TRBJ2-7,TRBV6-1,-,-
CASSPRALYGYTF,TGTGCCAGCAGTCCCCGGGCACTCTATGGCTACACCTTC,TRBJ1-2,TRBV6-1,-,-